The entry that follows covers one TCR beta chain sequence. What it binds is unknown. This sample was taken from a study of T cells in Graves' hyperthyroidism and ophthalmopathy. Notes on the study in general: Most thyroid clonotypes expanded above 0.001 appeared in blood too.

CDR3 length: 14 amino acids. Trimming stripped 0 bases from V and 6 bases from J, with 10 bases between. The germline V gene encodes CDR1 SGDLS and CDR2 YYNGEE. The CDR3 regions of TCR beta were amplified from RNA transcripts. The HTBI primer set was used in a first-round RT-PCR of the TCR CDR3. Via MiXCR, TCRdb re-called the multiplex PCR reads, giving one row per CDR3 protein. The table has about 640,000 distinct CDR3 sequences, less than 25% seen once; the top ten hold about 34%. The rearrangement joins TRBV9 to TRBJ2-1; D unresolved. The sequence came from a man aged 25-45 years with Graves' ophthalmopathy. The material sequenced was blood. The CDR3 protein is CASSVAHASNEQFF. The CDR3 region has the DNA TGTGCCAGCAGCGTAGCTCACGCTAGCAATGAGCAGTTCTTC.